These T cell receptor beta chains were read from a single sample in a study of cytomegalovirus exposure and HLA in healthy donors. The repertoire was sequenced with immunoSEQ multiplex PCR; TCRdb's copy has only in-frame clones and lacks some. The ten top clones account for about 2.3%, within a sample of approximately 120,000 clones. Sequenced sample: PBMCs. The source of these receptors is a man between 40 and 49 years old in good health and CMV-seronegative. Both conserved end residues are part of each CDR3. The D gene is left open where the match is weak.

V gene	J gene	D gene	CDR3 protein	CDR3 DNA
TRBV9	TRBJ2-2	TRBD1	CASSATGYGTGELFF	TGTGCCAGCAGCGCGACAGGGTATGGAACCGGGGAGCTGTTTTTT
TRBV7-9	TRBJ2-1	TRBD2	CASTTLAGGHNEQFF	TGTGCCAGCACCACTCTAGCGGGAGGACACAATGAGCAGTTCTTC
TRBV10-3	TRBJ1-3	.	CAISGWGAGNTIYF	TGTGCCATCAGTGGTTGGGGGGCTGGAAACACCATATATTTT
TRBV7-3	TRBJ2-1	.	CASSLTWGPTPRLTNEQFF	TGTGCCAGCAGCTTAACTTGGGGGCCCACCCCGCGATTAACGAATGAGCAGTTCTTC
TRBV4-2	TRBJ2-5	.	CASSPTSRGQETQYF	TGTGCCAGCAGCCCAACCTCCAGGGGACAAGAGACCCAGTACTTC
TRBV7-8	TRBJ1-4	.	CASSLDRVDEKLFF	TGTGCCAGCAGCTTAGACAGGGTTGATGAAAAACTGTTTTTT
TRBV6-1	TRBJ2-6	.	CASSEGVGANVLTF	TGTGCCAGCAGTGAGGGAGTTGGGGCCAACGTCCTGACTTTC
TRBV9	TRBJ2-3	.	CASSPRTLDRTDTQYF	TGTGCCAGCAGCCCAAGGACTCTAGACCGTACAGATACGCAGTATTTT
TRBV7-8	TRBJ1-2	.	CASSRYRETYGYTF	TGTGCCAGCAGCCGTTACAGGGAAACCTATGGCTACACCTTC
TRBV5-1	TRBJ2-5	TRBD1	CASSAGQGRETQYF	TGCGCCAGCAGTGCGGGACAGGGGCGAGAGACCCAGTACTTC
TRBV28	TRBJ1-5	.	CASNSNQPQHF	TGTGCCAGCAACAGTAATCAGCCCCAGCATTTT
TRBV25-1	TRBJ1-3	.	CASSESGAGNTIYF	TGTGCCAGCAGTGAATCAGGGGCTGGAAACACCATATATTTT
TRBV4-3	TRBJ1-5	.	CASSLEVLSKPQHF	TGCGCCAGCAGCCTAGAGGTCCTGAGTAAGCCCCAGCATTTT
TRBV30	TRBJ2-7	.	CAWSRDYEQYF	TGTGCCTGGAGCCGGGATTACGAGCAGTACTTC
TRBV4-2	TRBJ2-7	TRBD2	CASSQVSGSVYEQYF	TGTGCCAGCAGCCAAGTTAGCGGGAGTGTCTACGAGCAGTACTTC
TRBV5-1	TRBJ1-3	.	CASSLGGSGNTIYF	TGCGCCAGCAGCTTAGGAGGGAGTGGAAACACCATATATTTT
TRBV4-1	TRBJ1-1	.	CASSRATDTEAFF	TGCGCCAGCAGCCGCGCGACAGACACTGAAGCTTTCTTT
TRBV9	TRBJ2-1	TRBD2	CASSLLGTSGYNEQFF	TGTGCCAGCAGCCTTCTAGGGACTAGCGGTTACAATGAGCAGTTCTTC
TRBV7-9	TRBJ1-1	.	CASSLEMTGRNTEAFF	TGTGCCAGCAGCTTAGAAATGACAGGAAGGAACACTGAAGCTTTCTTT
TRBV11-2	TRBJ2-3	TRBD2	CASSLVLTSGSHTDTQYF	TGTGCCAGCAGCTTAGTCTTGACTAGCGGGAGTCACACAGATACGCAGTATTTT
TRBV30	TRBJ2-7	TRBD2	CAWGGTSGRLQYF	TGTGCCTGGGGGGGGACTAGCGGGAGGCTACAGTACTTC
TRBV5-1	TRBJ1-1	TRBD1	CASSTTGARAFF	TGCGCCAGCAGCACCACAGGGGCGAGAGCTTTCTTT
TRBV4-2	TRBJ2-7	TRBD2	CASSQTAGSTYEQYF	TGTGCCAGCAGCCAAACAGCGGGATCCACCTACGAGCAGTACTTC
TRBV9	TRBJ1-2	.	CASSVAPLQGSANYGYTF	TGTGCCAGCAGCGTAGCCCCTCTACAGGGTTCGGCTAACTATGGCTACACCTTC
TRBV28	TRBJ2-7	.	CASSLNRVSAYEQYF	TGTGCCAGCAGCCTAAACAGGGTGTCAGCCTACGAGCAGTACTTC
TRBV11-2	TRBJ2-1	.	CASSLSSYEQFF	TGTGCCAGCAGCTTAAGTAGTTATGAGCAGTTCTTC
TRBV11-2	TRBJ2-2	.	CASSFRGTGELFF	TGTGCCAGCAGCTTCAGAGGCACCGGGGAGCTGTTTTTT
TRBV27	TRBJ1-5	.	CASSLSGGGGRSGNQPQHF	TGTGCCAGCAGTTTATCGGGTGGTGGGGGCAGGTCTGGCAATCAGCCCCAGCATTTT
TRBV25-1	TRBJ2-5	.	CASSEGSGIKTQYF	TGTGCCAGCAGTGAAGGTAGCGGCATAAAGACCCAGTACTTC
TRBV5-1	TRBJ1-1	TRBD1	CASSLGDSYTEAFF	TGCGCCAGCAGCTTGGGGGACAGTTACACTGAAGCTTTCTTT
TRBV7-6	TRBJ2-6	.	CASSPTPGANVLTF	TGTGCCAGCAGCCCGACTCCGGGGGCCAACGTCCTGACTTTC
TRBV18	TRBJ2-5	.	CASSPREPETQYF	TGTGCCAGCTCACCTCGAGAGCCGGAGACCCAGTACTTC
TRBV5-1	TRBJ2-1	TRBD2	CASSLETSGSGVQFF	TGCGCCAGCAGCTTGGAAACTAGCGGGAGTGGTGTGCAGTTCTTC
TRBV19	TRBJ2-4	.	CASTDRTYKNIQYF	TGTGCCAGCACCGACAGGACCTACAAAAACATTCAGTACTTC
TRBV20-1	TRBJ1-2	.	CSATTDYGYTF	TGCAGTGCGACTACAGACTATGGCTACACCTTC
TRBV7-9	TRBJ2-5	.	CASSLLFVSLETQYF	TGTGCCAGCAGCTTATTATTTGTTAGCTTGGAGACCCAGTACTTC
TRBV11-2	TRBJ2-5	.	CASSFPGDETQYF	TGTGCCAGCAGCTTCCCGGGGGATGAGACCCAGTACTTC
TRBV11-3	TRBJ2-5	TRBD2	CASSRGGSETQYF	TGTGCCAGCAGCCGGGGGGGGTCAGAGACCCAGTACTTC
TRBV10-2	TRBJ2-3	.	CASSEPRTDTQYF	TGCGCCAGCAGTGAGCCGAGGACAGATACGCAGTATTTT
TRBV6-1	TRBJ2-7	TRBD2	CASSDSGRAFEQYF	TGTGCCAGCAGTGATAGCGGGAGGGCCTTCGAGCAGTACTTC
TRBV7-6	TRBJ1-4	TRBD1	CASSPGALRTGTNEKLFF	TGTGCCAGCAGCCCAGGGGCCCTACGGACAGGGACTAATGAAAAACTGTTTTTT
TRBV6-5	TRBJ2-7	.	CASSVGGEVMEQYF	TGTGCCAGCAGTGTAGGGGGAGAAGTAATGGAGCAGTACTTC
TRBV5-1	TRBJ1-2	.	CASSLSGYSNYGYTF	TGCGCCAGCAGCCTATCAGGGTATTCGAACTATGGCTACACCTTC
TRBV6-5	TRBJ2-1	TRBD2	CASFGGSSYNEQFF	TGTGCCAGCTTTGGCGGGAGCTCCTACAATGAGCAGTTCTTC
TRBV19	TRBJ2-7	TRBD1	CASSRFFRQGLNYEQYF	TGTGCCAGTAGTCGCTTCTTTAGACAGGGTCTCAACTACGAGCAGTACTTC
TRBV6-5	TRBJ2-2	TRBD1	CASSSGQDTGELFF	TGTGCCAGCAGTTCTGGACAGGACACCGGGGAGCTGTTTTTT
TRBV7-9	TRBJ1-3	TRBD1	CASSSRGDTIYF	TGTGCCAGCAGCTCCAGGGGGGACACCATATATTTT
TRBV14	TRBJ2-1	TRBD2	CASGEGFSYNEQFF	TGTGCCAGCGGGGAGGGCTTCTCCTACAATGAGCAGTTCTTC
TRBV7-9	TRBJ2-1	TRBD2	CASSPRWRGSSYNEQFF	TGTGCCAGCAGCCCTAGGTGGCGGGGGAGCTCCTACAATGAGCAGTTCTTC
TRBV5-1	TRBJ2-5	TRBD2	CASSGGLAGPVTQYF	TGCGCCAGCAGCGGGGGACTAGCGGGCCCAGTGACCCAGTACTTC
TRBV19	TRBJ2-3	TRBD1	CASRGQGNADTQYF	TGTGCCAGTAGGGGACAGGGGAATGCAGATACGCAGTATTTT
TRBV6-5	TRBJ1-1	.	CASSRYASEAFF	TGTGCCAGCAGCCGGTACGCAAGTGAAGCTTTCTTT
TRBV2	TRBJ2-3	.	CASARLSWDTQYF	TGTGCCAGCGCGAGGCTCTCCTGGGATACGCAGTATTTT
TRBV27	TRBJ2-1	TRBD2	CASSSPLAGGAYNEQFF	TGTGCCAGCAGTTCCCCCTTAGCGGGAGGGGCCTACAATGAGCAGTTCTTC
TRBV6-5	TRBJ2-5	.	CASSDSYRAKGQYF	TGTGCCAGCAGTGACTCGTACAGGGCCAAAGGGCAGTACTTC
TRBV5-1	TRBJ1-1	TRBD1	CASSLQGVAEAFF	TGCGCCAGCAGCTTGCAGGGGGTGGCTGAAGCTTTCTTT
TRBV6-1	TRBJ2-7	.	CATRTESYEQYF	TGTGCCACCCGCACAGAGTCCTACGAGCAGTACTTC